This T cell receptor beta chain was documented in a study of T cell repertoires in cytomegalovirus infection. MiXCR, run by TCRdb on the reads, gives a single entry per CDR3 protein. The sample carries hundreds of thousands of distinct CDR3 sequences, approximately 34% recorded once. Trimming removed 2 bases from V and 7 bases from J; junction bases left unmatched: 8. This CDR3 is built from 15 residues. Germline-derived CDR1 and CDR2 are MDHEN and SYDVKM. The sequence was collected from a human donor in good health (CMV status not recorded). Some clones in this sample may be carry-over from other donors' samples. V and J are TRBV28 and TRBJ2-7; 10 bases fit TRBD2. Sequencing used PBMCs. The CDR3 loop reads CASSLRASGSREQYF. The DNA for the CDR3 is TGTGCCAGCAGTTTAAGGGCTAGCGGGAGTCGGGAGCAGTACTTC.